The 25 T cell receptor beta chains below were found in one sample sequenced in a study of vaccination effects on CD4 cells after COVID-19. Data came from immunoSEQ multiplex PCR; TCRdb stores just in-frame clones and leaves some out. The sample lists 35,000 to 50,000 clones, more than 65% seen once, with 2.5% to 3% in the top ten. Antigen-specific CD4+ T cells were expanded (with viral peptide pools) by the ViraFEST assay ahead of sequencing. CD4+ T cells were isolated after approximately 10 days of culture. No vaccinee had earlier SARS-CoV-2 infection, and nucleocapsid antibodies were negative. The antigens these receptors bind are not known. The material was CD4+ T cells from PBMCs cultured with HCoV-NL63 spike peptides, obtained before COVID-19 vaccination. The origin of the receptors is a human donor who received a COVID-19 vaccine.

The chain uses TRBV2 and TRBJ2-7; D gene unclear. V lost 1 base and J 9 bases, leaving 10 bases between the germline ends. Looked up from germline, CDR1 is SNHLY and CDR2 is FYNNEI. CDR3 length: 12 amino acids. The CDR3 sequence is CASSEGRSGQYV. CDR3 in DNA: TGTGCCAGCAGTGAAGGAAGATCCGGGCAGTACGTC.

The J gene is TRBJ1-2, the V gene TRBV2; D ambiguous. Trimming stripped 4 bases from V and 4 bases from J, with 19 bases between. CDR1 is SNHLY and CDR2 is FYNNEI in the germline V gene. CDR3 length equals 16 residues. DNA for the CDR3: TGTGCCAGCAGTGCGAAAGCCATAAGCATAGTCTATGGCTACACCTTC. This translates into CASSAKAISIVYGYTF.

The V gene is TRBV3-1 (or the pseudogene TRBV3-2), the J gene TRBJ2-3; 7 nucleotides line up with TRBD1. With V trimmed by 0 bases and J by 4 bases, 10 bases remained unmatched. The CDR3 has 17 amino acids. Germline CDR1 and CDR2: LGHDT and YNNKEL (reference sequence). CDR3 region: CASSQDKTGRGSDTQYF. As DNA, the CDR3 is TGTGCCAGCAGCCAAGATAAGACGGGCAGGGGGTCAGATACGCAGTATTTT.

The gene calls are TRBV3-1 (or the pseudogene TRBV3-2) and TRBJ2-3; the match to TRBD2 covers 11 bases. This CDR3 has 18 residues. Germline V gene lookup returns CDR1 LGHDT and CDR2 YNNKEL (reference sequence). V lost 4 bases to trimming and J lost 4 bases; unmatched junction nucleotides: 13. The CDR3, as DNA: TGTGCCAGCAGCCCTGACCCGACTAGCGGGGTGGTAGCAGATACGCAGTATTTT. It yields the protein CASSPDPTSGVVADTQYF.

This clone was detected a few times. V gene TRBV5-1 combines with J gene TRBJ1-4, with 11 bases aligning to TRBD1. The CDR3 covers 15 residues. J was trimmed by 5 bases and V by 4 bases; bases with no gene match: 4. Germline V lookup: CDR1 SGHRS, CDR2 YFSETQ. The CDR3, as DNA: TGCGCCAGCAGCGCAGGGACAGGGGGAAATGAAAAACTGTTTTTT. It is translated as CASSAGTGGNEKLFF.

The chain employs TRBV5-4 and TRBJ2-5; 8 bases map to TRBD1. From germline, CDR1 is SGHNT and CDR2 YYREEE (reference sequence). The trim removed 4 bases at V and 5 bases at J, leaving 10 bases unmatched. The length of the CDR3 is 15 residues. CDR3 protein: CASSIKDRGPETQYF. The CDR3 nucleotides are TGTGCCAGCAGCATTAAAGACAGGGGACCGGAGACCCAGTACTTC.

This sequence joins TRBV5-5 and TRBJ1-4, with a weak D call TRBD1 (5 bases). The V and J ends lost 1 base and 0 bases respectively, with 10 bases between them. This CDR3 is 16 amino acids long. CDR1 and CDR2 (germline): SGHKS, YYEKEE (reference sequence). CDR3 sequence: CASSLPAGPTNEKLFF. The CDR3 DNA reads as TGTGCCAGCAGCTTGCCCGCAGGGCCAACTAATGAAAAACTGTTTTTT.

This sequence joins TRBV9 and TRBJ1-2; 8 bases align to TRBD1. CDR3 length: 15 amino acids. Unmatched junction bases numbered 9, after V lost 3 bases and J lost 5 bases. Germline-derived CDR1 and CDR2 are SGDLS and YYNGEE. CDR3 in DNA: TGTGCCAGCAGCGGCGGACAGGGAAGACAGTATGGCTACACCTTC. It encodes CASSGGQGRQYGYTF.

The chain has TRBV6-2 or TRBV6-3 and TRBJ2-1; possible D gene TRBD1, 6 bases. Looked up from germline, CDR1 is MNHEY and CDR2 is SVGEGT. V lost 5 bases, J lost 6 bases, and 23 bases lay in between. CDR3 length: 17 amino acids. The CDR3 sequence is CASSTAAGATKGNEQFF. CDR3 coding DNA: TGTGCCAGCAGTACCGCCGCAGGGGCCACAAAGGGCAATGAGCAGTTCTTC.

J is TRBJ1-1 and V is TRBV4-1; 8 positions agree with TRBD1. Trimming at V came to 4 bases and at J to 1 base, leaving 8 bases not matched to a gene. Germline CDR1 reads MGHRA; CDR2 reads YSYEKL. The CDR3 contains 16 residues. The CDR3 loop is CASSPAPGTGNTEAFF. The DNA of the CDR3 is TGCGCCAGCAGCCCAGCCCCAGGGACAGGGAACACTGAAGCTTTCTTT.

The table lists this clone with a few counts. The chain couples TRBV24-1 to TRBJ1-4; D is unclear. Germline assignment: CDR1 KGHDR and CDR2 SFDVKD. The V end lost 0 bases, the J end lost 3 bases, and 7 bases lay between the germline ends. The CDR3 length is 15 residues. As DNA, the CDR3 is TGTGCCACCAGTGATTTGACGGGATCTAATGAAAAACTGTTTTTT. This gives the protein CATSDLTGSNEKLFF.

V usage is TRBV18 and J usage is TRBJ2-3; the D is unclear. This CDR3 is 16 amino acids long. Germline V gives CDR1 KGHSH, CDR2 LQKENI. Trimming took off 5 bases at V and 0 bases at J, with 15 bases between the two ends. DNA of the CDR3: TGTGCCAGCTCATCTTACAGTGCAGCTAGCACAGATACGCAGTATTTT. It translates to CASSSYSAASTDTQYF.

This chain's CDR3 is CASSQDGKGREKLFF. The DNA for the CDR3 is TGTGCCAGCAGCCAAGATGGAAAAGGGCGGGAAAAACTGTTTTTT. This chain uses TRBV4-2 with TRBJ1-4; D gene unclear. V lost 0 bases and J lost 8, with 13 bases in between. The CDR3 covers 15 residues. Per germline, CDR1 LGHNA and CDR2 YNFKEQ.

The chain is built from TRBV6-4 and TRBJ2-1, with D uncertain. CDR3 length: 11 residues. The V gene's germline CDR1 is MRHNA and CDR2 SNTAGT. Trimming took off 10 bases at V and 6 bases at J, with 10 bases between the two ends. The CDR3: CAKSSSNEQFF. The CDR3 nucleotides are TGTGCCAAATCTTCTAGCAATGAGCAGTTCTTC.

The chain carries TRBV4-2 and TRBJ1-1; maybe TRBD1 (6 bases). Trimming pared 1 base from V and 8 bases from J, leaving 11 bases between. The CDR3 spans 13 residues. CDR1 is LGHNA, CDR2 YNFKEQ, per germline. The CDR3 DNA is TGTGCCAGCAGCCAAGCAGGGGTCACGGAAGCTTTCTTT. Its protein is CASSQAGVTEAFF.

The chain has TRBV6-5 and TRBJ1-4; no firm D call. The CDR3 runs to 15 residues. Germline loops: CDR1 MNHEY, CDR2 SVGAGI. The germline V and J ends were trimmed by 3 bases and 7 bases, with 15 bases remaining between them. This CDR3 reads CASSYSHLRGEKLFF. Written as DNA, the CDR3 is TGTGCCAGCAGTTATTCGCACCTTCGCGGTGAAAAACTGTTTTTT.

The V call is TRBV2, the J call TRBJ2-2; D is undetermined. The germline gives CDR1 SNHLY, CDR2 FYNNEI. This CDR3 has 13 residues. The ends were cut back, 8 bases at V and 1 base at J, with 8 bases in the middle. The CDR3 is CASQFQNTGELFF. The CDR3, as DNA: TGTGCCAGCCAGTTTCAGAACACCGGGGAGCTGTTTTTT.

This clone appeared a few times. V is TRBV25-1 and J is TRBJ1-5, with D perhaps TRBD1 (5 bases). The CDR3 sequence is 15 residues long. Germline CDR1 is MGHDK and CDR2 is SYGVNS. With 2 bases removed from V and 0 bases from J, the gap between germline ends came to 8 bases. As DNA, the CDR3 is TGTGCCAGCAGTGAAGCAGGGTTTAGCAATCAGCCCCAGCATTTT. It translates to CASSEAGFSNQPQHF.

The genes are TRBV4-2 and TRBJ2-3, with D tentatively TRBD2 (6 bases). Germline V gene data show CDR1 as LGHNA and CDR2 as YNFKEQ. This CDR3 has 16 amino acids. V was clipped by 0 bases and J by 3 bases, with 13 bases between them. Here the CDR3 DNA reads TGTGCCAGCAGCCAAGAGGGGACTTTAGGAACAGATACGCAGTATTTT. Residues: CASSQEGTLGTDTQYF.

Only a few counts were recorded for this clone. V gene TRBV6-4 combines with J gene TRBJ1-2; D is uncertain. The CDR3 consists of 14 residues. Germline V gives CDR1 MRHNA, CDR2 SNTAGT. Trimming took off 2 bases at V and 7 bases at J, with 14 bases between the two ends. The CDR3 region is CASSDVWKGGGYTF. The DNA of the CDR3 is TGTGCCAGCAGTGACGTCTGGAAGGGAGGTGGCTACACCTTC.

The chain joins TRBV7-8 to TRBJ1-3; TRBD1 is a possible D gene (5 bases). The CDR3 is made up of 16 amino acids. Germline lookup yields CDR1 SGHVS and CDR2 FQNEAQ. V was cut by 1 base and J by 3 bases, with 13 bases left in between. In nucleotides, the CDR3 is TGTGCCAGCAGCTTAGACCCATTTCAGGGTGGAAACACCATATATTTT. Translation gives CASSLDPFQGGNTIYF. Filled out from reference TRBV7-8 and TRBJ1-3, the complete variable domain reads GAGVSQSPRYKVAKRGQDVALRCDPISGHVSLFWYQQALGQGPEFLTYFQNEAQLDKSGLPSDRFFAERPEGSVSTLKIQRTQQEDSAVYLCASSLDPFQGGNTIYFGEGSWLTVV.

The chain joins TRBV6-5 to TRBJ1-2; a possible D gene is TRBD1 (6 bases). Looked up from germline, CDR1 is MNHEY and CDR2 is SVGAGI. CDR3 length equals 16 residues. Trimming cost V 3 bases and J 4 bases, with 18 bases left between them. The CDR3 DNA sequence: TGTGCCAGCAGTTATCAGGGGCAGCGCCCTTTCTATGGCTACACCTTC. This sequence encodes CASSYQGQRPFYGYTF.

V gene TRBV18 combines with J gene TRBJ1-5; no reliable D call. V lost 3 bases and J lost 7, with 7 bases in between. Germline CDR1 and CDR2: KGHSH and LQKENI. This CDR3 spans 12 amino acids. DNA of the CDR3: TGTGCCAGCTCACCCGAGGACCAGCCCCAGCATTTT. Translated: CASSPEDQPQHF.

This clone was seen a few times. This chain uses TRBV11-1 with TRBJ2-2; D remains ambiguous. Germline CDR1 reads SGHAT; CDR2 reads FQDESV (reference sequence). The CDR3 has 11 residues. The ends were cut back, 7 bases at V and 6 bases at J, with 6 bases in the middle. The CDR3 region is CASNWAGELFF. The CDR3, as DNA: TGTGCCAGCAACTGGGCCGGGGAGCTGTTTTTT.

This chain joins TRBV27 and TRBJ2-6, with TRBD1 identical over 7 bases. Germline V lookup: CDR1 MNHEY, CDR2 SMNVEV (reference sequence). The length of the CDR3 is 15 residues. The V and J ends lost 4 bases and 2 bases, in that order; junction bases with no gene match: 2. The CDR3 nucleotides are TGTGCCAGCAGTTCTCAGGGGGCTGGGGCCAACGTCCTGACTTTC. Amino acids: CASSSQGAGANVLTF.